The rows below give T cell receptor beta chains drawn from one sample of a study of blood T cell repertoires in COVID-19. Using immunoSEQ multiplex PCR, the repertoire was profiled, and TCRdb retains in-frame clones only, with some absent. The sample lists about 180,000 clones, 88% seen once, with 9% in the top ten. The specimen sequenced was PBMCs or T cells enriched from blood (not recorded which). All receptors come from a woman aged 18-29 years who had recovered from COVID-19. The CDR3 runs from the conserved cysteine through the conserved F or W. D genes are given only for firm matches. Size is stated for part of the rows, as once, few or many counts, or as a class when the clone is expanded.

V	J	D	size	DNA	CDR3
TRBV30	TRBJ2-5	TRBD2	NA	TGTGCCTGGAGTGTAGGTGGGGCCGGGGGGGAGACCCAGTACTTC	CAWSVGGAGGETQYF
TRBV18	TRBJ1-1	NA	NA	TGTGCCAGCTCACCATTACACGACACTGAAGCTTTCTTT	CASSPLHDTEAFF
TRBV30	TRBJ1-5	NA	once	TGTGCCTGGAGTGCACTTGGCAATCAGCCCCAGCATTTT	CAWSALGNQPQHF
TRBV4-2	TRBJ2-5	TRBD2	NA	TGTGCCAGCAGCGCTAGCGGGGGACTAGAGACCCAGTACTTC	CASSASGGLETQYF
TRBV11-3	TRBJ2-1	TRBD2	once	TGTGCCAGCAGCTTAAGTTTGGCTAGCGGGAGGAACTACAATGAGCAGTTCTTC	CASSLSLASGRNYNEQFF
TRBV10-2	TRBJ1-1	NA	NA	TGCGCCAGCAGTGACAGGGGATTCACTGAAGCTTTCTTT	CASSDRGFTEAFF
TRBV19	TRBJ1-1	NA	few	TGTGCCACCAAATCCCAGGAGAACACTGAAGCTTTCTTT	CATKSQENTEAFF
TRBV28	TRBJ2-4	NA	NA	TGTGCGGCTTTAGACAAAGCCCTAGCCAAAAACATTCAGTACTTC	CAALDKALAKNIQYF
TRBV28	TRBJ2-1	NA	NA	TGTGCCAGCAGTTTCGGGGGAGCGTACAATGAGCAGTTCTTC	CASSFGGAYNEQFF
TRBV5-4	TRBJ2-7	TRBD1	NA	TGTGCCAGCAGCTACAGGGGCCCACCCTACGAGCAGTACTTC	CASSYRGPPYEQYF
TRBV7-3	TRBJ2-1	NA	once	TGTGCCAGCAGCTTATACCAGGGCTCGCAATCAGTGAGCCAGTTCTTC	CASSLYQGSQSVSQFF
TRBV4-2	TRBJ2-1	TRBD2	NA	TGTGCCAGCAGCCAAGATCCCTCTAGCGGCTCCTACAATGAGCAGTTCTTC	CASSQDPSSGSYNEQFF
TRBV7-7	TRBJ2-7	TRBD2	NA	TGTGCTAGCAGCTCCTCGGGAGGCGAGCAGTACTTC	CASSSSGGEQYF
TRBV7-2	TRBJ1-6	NA	NA	TGTGCCAGCAGCTTCAACGGACAGCTTAATTCACCCCTCCACTTT	CASSFNGQLNSPLHF
TRBV18	TRBJ2-7	NA	NA	TGTGCCAGCTCACCGCGGGGAAGGGGTCTCGACGAGCAGTACTTC	CASSPRGRGLDEQYF
TRBV10-3	TRBJ1-3	TRBD1	NA	TGTGCCATCAGTCAGACTATGGGACAGGGCCGCTCTGGAAACACCATATATTTT	CAISQTMGQGRSGNTIYF
TRBV7-9	TRBJ2-7	NA	NA	TGTGCCAGCAGCAATGGACTCGGCGAGCAGTACTTC	CASSNGLGEQYF
TRBV28	TRBJ2-1	NA	NA	TGTGCCAGCAGACCCAGACTAGGTCGGAACAATGAGCAGTTCTTC	CASRPRLGRNNEQFF
TRBV3-1/TRBV3-2	TRBJ2-7	NA	NA	TGTGCCAGCAGCCTAAACTACGAGCAGTACTTC	CASSLNYEQYF
TRBV11-2	TRBJ1-2	NA	NA	TGTGCCAGCAAAAGAGTGAAAAGCTATGGCTACACCTTC	CASKRVKSYGYTF
TRBV6-5	TRBJ1-2	NA	NA	TGTGCCAGCAGTTACTCGGGGCAGGCTGGGGACTATGGCTACACCTTC	CASSYSGQAGDYGYTF
TRBV7-9	TRBJ2-7	NA	few	TGTGCCAGCAGCTTTAGCGTCGGGACTTCCACCTACGAGCAGTACTTC	CASSFSVGTSTYEQYF
TRBV5-1	TRBJ2-5	NA	NA	TGCGCCAGCAGCTTGGGGCGTAGCGGCCAAGAGACCCAGTACTTC	CASSLGRSGQETQYF
TRBV9	TRBJ1-1	TRBD1	once	TGTGCCAGCAGCGTATCAGGGGGCAATGCTTTCTTT	CASSVSGGNAFF
TRBV30	TRBJ1-2	NA	NA	TGTGCCTGGACCCTAAGTAATCCGGTCGGCTACACCTTC	CAWTLSNPVGYTF
TRBV7-8	TRBJ1-4	TRBD1	once	TGTGCCAGCAGCAAGACAGGGGGGAATGAAAAACTGTTTTTT	CASSKTGGNEKLFF
TRBV2	TRBJ2-1	TRBD2	NA	TGTGCCAGCAGTGTGCAGCGGGAGAGCCATGAGCAGTTCTTC	CASSVQRESHEQFF
TRBV7-3	TRBJ1-1	TRBD1	NA	TGTGCCAGCAGCCCCGGGACAGTAAACACTGAAGCTTTCTTT	CASSPGTVNTEAFF
TRBV4-3	TRBJ2-7	TRBD1	once	TGCGCCAGCAGCCAGACACGGGACAGGGGGCAGTACGAGCAGTACTTC	CASSQTRDRGQYEQYF
TRBV28	TRBJ2-7	NA	once	TGTGCCAGCAGTCCCACTAGCAGGAGCTCCTACGAGCAGTACTTC	CASSPTSRSSYEQYF
TRBV7-2	TRBJ2-7	TRBD2	NA	TGTGCCAGCAGCATCGGGGGGGCGGGGTACGAGCAGTACTTC	CASSIGGAGYEQYF
TRBV6-5	TRBJ1-1	NA	NA	TGTGCTTCGATGCGGTTCGAAACAGGTGTAGCTTTCTTT	CASMRFETGVAFF
TRBV6-1	TRBJ1-2	NA	NA	TGTGCCAGCAGTGAAGGTGATGGGGCAGGGAACTATGGCTACACCTTC	CASSEGDGAGNYGYTF
TRBV28	TRBJ2-5	TRBD1	NA	TGTGCCAGCAGTTTGGACAGGCTGAACAGACAGACCCAGTACTTC	CASSLDRLNRQTQYF
TRBV19	TRBJ2-2	NA	NA	TGTGCCAGTAGAGACATTAACACCGGGGAGCTGTTTTTT	CASRDINTGELFF
TRBV3-1/TRBV3-2	TRBJ2-5	NA	NA	TGTGCCAGCAGCCAACTGACTGAGACCCAGTACTTC	CASSQLTETQYF
TRBV2	TRBJ1-4	NA	NA	TGTGCCAGCAGGGCCGATAATGAAAAACTGTTTTTT	CASRADNEKLFF
TRBV6-5	TRBJ1-6	NA	NA	TGTGCCAGCAGCCAGGGTCAGAACAATTCACCCCTCCACTTT	CASSQGQNNSPLHF
TRBV9	TRBJ1-1	TRBD1	NA	TGTGCCAGCAGCCCGACAACAGGGGTGGACACTGAAGCTTTCTTT	CASSPTTGVDTEAFF
TRBV7-2	TRBJ2-1	TRBD2	NA	TGTGCCAGCAGCCGTAGCGGGGGGTACTACAATGAGCAGTTCTTC	CASSRSGGYYNEQFF
TRBV28	TRBJ2-7	NA	NA	TGTGCCAGCAGCCCCTATGGGTCAAGTAGGGGGAGTCCCTACGAGCAGTACTTC	CASSPYGSSRGSPYEQYF
TRBV27	TRBJ2-1	NA	NA	TGTGCCAGCTCAAGGGTCGGAGGCGGGGTGCAGTTCTTC	CASSRVGGGVQFF
TRBV5-4	TRBJ2-7	TRBD2	NA	TGTGCCAGCAGCTCCCGACTAGCGGGAGTTCCCTACGAGCAGTACTTC	CASSSRLAGVPYEQYF
TRBV29-1	TRBJ1-2	TRBD1	NA	TGCAGCGTTGATGAGGAGGGGCAGGGGGTATTTGGCTACACCTTC	CSVDEEGQGVFGYTF
TRBV3-1/TRBV3-2	TRBJ2-7	NA	NA	TGTGCCAGCAGCCAATCTGGAGTCGAGCAGTACTTC	CASSQSGVEQYF
TRBV5-1	TRBJ2-7	TRBD1	NA	TGCGCCAGCAGCTTGGGGGCAGGGGGCGTATTGCTATACGAGCAGTACTTC	CASSLGAGGVLLYEQYF
TRBV27	TRBJ2-7	TRBD1	NA	TGTGCCAGCAGTTTACTCGGGACAGACCCCTCGGGCGAGCAGTACTTC	CASSLLGTDPSGEQYF
TRBV27	TRBJ2-3	NA	NA	TGTGCCAGCAGTTTATCGAGGGCAGATACGCAGTATTTT	CASSLSRADTQYF
TRBV19	TRBJ1-1	TRBD1	once	TGTGCCAGTAGTGATCGGACAGGGGGCTTCACTGAAGCTTTCTTT	CASSDRTGGFTEAFF
TRBV6-5	TRBJ1-1	TRBD1	NA	TGTGCCAGCAGTTACCCGACAGGGGTGACCTTTGAAGCTTTCTTT	CASSYPTGVTFEAFF
TRBV29-1	TRBJ2-1	NA	NA	TGCAGCGGAGACTCGTTTGATGATGAGCAGTTCTTC	CSGDSFDDEQFF
TRBV7-9	TRBJ2-3	TRBD2	NA	TGTGCCAGCAGCTTATATGGGACTAGCGGGGGGGCAGATACGCAGTATTTT	CASSLYGTSGGADTQYF
TRBV18	TRBJ2-1	TRBD2	NA	TGTGCCAGCCGGTTTAGCGGGAGGGAAAGTGAGCAGTTCTTC	CASRFSGRESEQFF
TRBV27	TRBJ1-1	TRBD1	NA	TGTGCCAGCAGTTTGGGGACAGGGCAAGGTCTCGCTTTCTTT	CASSLGTGQGLAFF
TRBV29-1	TRBJ1-1	NA	few	TGCAGCGTCTCTGACAGTGAAGCTTTCTTT	CSVSDSEAFF
TRBV5-1	TRBJ2-7	NA	once	TGCGCCAGCAGCTCCGTCAAGGAGCGGCCCTACGAGCAGTACTTC	CASSSVKERPYEQYF